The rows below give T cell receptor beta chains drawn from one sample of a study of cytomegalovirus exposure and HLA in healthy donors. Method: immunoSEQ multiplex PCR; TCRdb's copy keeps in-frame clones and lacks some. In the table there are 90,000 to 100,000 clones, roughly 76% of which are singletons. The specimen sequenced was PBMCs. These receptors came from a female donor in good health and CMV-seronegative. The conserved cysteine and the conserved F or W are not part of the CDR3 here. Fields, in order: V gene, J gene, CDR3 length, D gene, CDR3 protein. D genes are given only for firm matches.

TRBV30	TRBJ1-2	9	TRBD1	AWTGTGGST
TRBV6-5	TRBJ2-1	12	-	ASSYSTGNNEQF
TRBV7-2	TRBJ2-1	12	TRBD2	ASSPSGAYNEQF
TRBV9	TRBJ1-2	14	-	ASSVSSQATNYGYT
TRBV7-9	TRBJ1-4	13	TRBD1	SSSFLQGADEKLF
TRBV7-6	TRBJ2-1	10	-	ASSSQLNEQF
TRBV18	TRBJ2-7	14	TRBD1	ASSNLPGTGSYEQY
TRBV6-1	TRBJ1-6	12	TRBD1	ASGSWDRRSPLH
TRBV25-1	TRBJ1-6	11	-	ASSELNNSPLH
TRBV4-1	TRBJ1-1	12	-	ASSQEAGVNEAF
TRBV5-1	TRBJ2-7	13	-	ASSLEGPSSYEQY
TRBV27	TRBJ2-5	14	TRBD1	ASRPWTGRGGETQY
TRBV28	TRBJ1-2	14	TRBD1	ASGDPSIGTEAGYT
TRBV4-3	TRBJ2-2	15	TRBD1	ASSQEGQGFNTGELF
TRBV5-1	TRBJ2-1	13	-	ASSHLAESYNEQF
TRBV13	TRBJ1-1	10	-	ASSNSLAEAF
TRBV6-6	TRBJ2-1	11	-	ASSSLGLNEQF
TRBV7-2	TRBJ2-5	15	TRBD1	ASSRPGTGVDGVTQY
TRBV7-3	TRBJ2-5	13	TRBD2	ASSLGSGSKETQY
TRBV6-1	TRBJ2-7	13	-	ASIVYERRAPEQY
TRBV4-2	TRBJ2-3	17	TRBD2	ASSQRGGLAGASTDTQY
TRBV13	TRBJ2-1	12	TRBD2	ASRQGLAGYEQF
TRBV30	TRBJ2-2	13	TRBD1	AWRGGQGATGELF
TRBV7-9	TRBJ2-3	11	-	ASSGANADRQY
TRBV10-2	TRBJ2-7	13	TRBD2	ASSEGAGGGYEQY
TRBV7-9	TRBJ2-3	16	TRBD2	ASSLAGLADTSTDTQY
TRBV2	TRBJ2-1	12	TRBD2	ASRTSGTYNEQF
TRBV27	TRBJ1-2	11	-	ASSFGPFYGYT
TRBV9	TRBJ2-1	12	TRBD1	ASSVRDRDYEQF
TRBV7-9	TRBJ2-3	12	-	ASSLAGVLETQY
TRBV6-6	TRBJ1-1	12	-	ASSYSGGGTEAF
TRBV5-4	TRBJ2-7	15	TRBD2	ASSLDLAGGYSYEQY
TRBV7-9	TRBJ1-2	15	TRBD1	SSSSTKDRGHNYGYT
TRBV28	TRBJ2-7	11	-	ASSPTSVGEQY
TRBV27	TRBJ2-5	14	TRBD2	ASSSLAAGVQETQY
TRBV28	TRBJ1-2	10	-	ASSTVFYGYT
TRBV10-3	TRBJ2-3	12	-	AISAGGVTDTQY